Listed here are 3 T cell receptor beta chains from one sample, sequenced in a study of T cell repertoires in cytomegalovirus infection. TCRdb recomputed calls from the reads with MiXCR, one row per CDR3 protein. Here the sample spans some 220,000 distinct CDR3 sequences, approximately 7% being singletons. Sample: PBMCs. These receptors originate from a human donor in good health (CMV status not recorded). Some clones in this sample may be carry-over from other donors' samples.

This clonotype came up a few times. The rearrangement joins TRBV20-1 to TRBJ2-7; possible D gene TRBD1, 6 bases. Trimming shortened V by 0 bases and J by 2 bases, and 20 bases separated the two germline ends. Germline CDR1 reads DFQATT; CDR2 reads SNEGSKA (reference sequence). CDR3 length equals 17 residues. Here the CDR3 DNA reads TGCAGTGCTAGAGATCCCAGAAGGGCAGGGGTGACCTACGAGCAGTACTTC. It translates to CSARDPRRAGVTYEQYF.

Points on this clonotype: A read error may be the cause here, since a much bigger clone is one base away. The chain recombines TRBV15 with TRBJ1-4; D gene unclear. CDR3 length: 11 amino acids. Germline V CDR1 and CDR2: LNHNV, YYDKDF (reference sequence). CDR3 nucleotides: TGTGCCACCAGCAGAGCTGAAAGACTGTTTTTT. This translates into CATSRAERLFF.

This clonotype was seen many times. V usage is TRBV6-2 or TRBV6-3 and J usage is TRBJ1-1; D is unclear. Trimming took off 4 bases at V and 3 bases at J, with 12 bases between the two ends. This CDR3 is built from 14 residues. The V gene's germline CDR1 is MNHEY and CDR2 SVGEGT. In nucleotides, the CDR3 is TGTGCCAGCAGTTTAGCGGAGGTGTACACTGAAGCTTTCTTT. Translated, it gives CASSLAEVYTEAFF.